The 14 T cell receptor beta chains presented below share a single source sample, sequenced in a study of blood T cell repertoires in COVID-19. Profiled with immunoSEQ multiplex PCR; TCRdb holds only in-frame clones, not every one. The sample consists of some 290,000 clones, roughly 89% of them appearing once. Sequenced: peripheral blood. The receptors were gathered from a woman aged 40-49 years with COVID-19, enrolled during active disease.

The chain has TRBV6-1 and TRBJ1-2; D not resolved. Germline assignment: CDR1 MNHNS and CDR2 SASEGT. The CDR3 runs to 13 residues. Trimming left V 2 bases short and J 2 bases short, with 6 bases between. The CDR3 DNA follows: TGTGCCAGCAGTGAAAACAGCAACTATGGCTACACCTTC. Translating it yields CASSENSNYGYTF.

This clone was seen ten or more times. This rearrangement joins TRBV19 to TRBJ2-1; 8 nucleotides match TRBD2. Trimming took 4 bases from V and 3 from J; bases not matched to a gene: 11. The CDR3 runs to 17 residues. Germline lookup yields CDR1 LNHDA and CDR2 SQIVND (reference sequence). The DNA of the CDR3 is TGTGCCAGTAGTACCAGGACAACTAGCGGAAACTACAATGAGCAGTTCTTC. Its translation: CASSTRTTSGNYNEQFF.

The V and J genes are TRBV20-1 and TRBJ1-2, with D perhaps TRBD1 (6 bases). Germline loops: CDR1 DFQATT, CDR2 SNEGSKA (reference sequence). V lost 3 bases, J lost 5 bases, and 19 bases lay in between. CDR3 length: 15 residues. The CDR3 spells CSASMREGGGYGYTF. Written as DNA, the CDR3 is TGCAGTGCTAGTATGAGGGAAGGGGGAGGGTATGGCTACACCTTC.

V usage is TRBV9 and J usage is TRBJ2-3; 8 nucleotides align to TRBD1. The CDR3 loop spans 14 amino acids. Per germline, CDR1 SGDLS and CDR2 YYNGEE. J gave up 4 bases and V 3 bases, and 4 bases lay outside the gene matches. In DNA form, the CDR3 reads TGTGCCAGCAGCGCGGGACAGGTCTCAGATACGCAGTATTTT. It encodes CASSAGQVSDTQYF.

The chain joins TRBV6-4 to TRBJ2-1; a possible D gene is TRBD1 (5 bases). The CDR3 length is 11 residues. The V gene's germline CDR1 is MRHNA and CDR2 SNTAGT. The ends were cut back, 8 bases at V and 12 bases at J, with 14 bases in the middle. Written as DNA, the CDR3 is TGTGCCAGCGGAACAGGTAACAGGCAGTTCTTC. Amino acid sequence: CASGTGNRQFF.

The chain links TRBV28 to TRBJ1-2; no clear D. Trimming left V 5 bases short and J 8 bases short, with 15 bases between. The CDR3 is 13 amino acids. The V gene's germline CDR1 is MDHEN and CDR2 SYDVKM. DNA of the CDR3: TGTGCCAGCAGTCCCCCGGCGGTACCCGGCTACACCTTC. Amino acid sequence: CASSPPAVPGYTF.

The V and J genes are TRBV19 and TRBJ1-5; 7 bases map to TRBD1. V trimming: 2 bases; J trimming: 6 bases; junction bases outside the gene matches: 7. Germline-derived CDR1 and CDR2 are LNHDA and SQIVND (reference sequence). This CDR3 region has 15 residues. The CDR3 region is CASSITGERSQPQHF. The CDR3 bases are TGTGCCAGTAGTATAACAGGGGAAAGGAGTCAGCCCCAGCATTTT.

This clone came up once. The rearrangement uses TRBV5-6 and TRBJ2-1, with 9 bases lining up with TRBD2. Germline assignment: CDR1 SGHDT and CDR2 YYEEEE. The length of the CDR3 is 15 residues. The V segment lost 1 base and the J segment 7 bases; nucleotides outside the gene matches: 6. This CDR3 is CASSLRLAGKNEQFF. The CDR3 region has the DNA TGTGCCAGCAGCTTGCGGCTAGCGGGAAAGAATGAGCAGTTCTTC.

CDR3 protein: CASLTRDTQYF. For the CDR3, the DNA is TGTGCCAGCCTTACTCGAGATACGCAGTATTTT. This chain links TRBV21-1 with TRBJ2-3; TRBD2 reflects the table's D call only, with no check against the DNA. TRBV21-1 is designated a pseudogene. There are 11 residues in the CDR3.

This chain joins TRBV19 and TRBJ1-4; perhaps TRBD1 as D (5 bases). Trimming took 5 bases from V and 11 from J, leaving 12 bases between them. This CDR3 is 12 amino acids long. The germline gives CDR1 LNHDA, CDR2 SQIVND (reference sequence). CDR3 DNA sequence: TGTGCCAGTAGTGAGTCAACAGGCAAACTGTTTTTT. Protein product: CASSESTGKLFF. The full variable domain, in which reference TRBV19 and TRBJ1-4 provide the parts outside the CDR3, is DGGITQSPKYLFRKEGQNVTLSCEQNLNHDAMYWYRQDPGQGLRLIYYSQIVNDFQKGDIAEGYSVSREKKESFPLTVTSAQKNPTAFYLCASSESTGKLFFGSGTQLSVL.

V is TRBV6-4 and J is TRBJ1-6; 8 nucleotides agree with TRBD1. With 10 bases clipped from V and 10 bases from J, the junction kept 9 bases outside the gene matches. Germline V lookup: CDR1 MRHNA, CDR2 SNTAGT. The CDR3 extends over 13 amino acids. CDR3 amino acids: CATTYRGRSPLHF. CDR3 in DNA: TGTGCCACGACCTACAGGGGGAGATCACCCCTCCACTTT.

This clone was seen once. The chain couples TRBV18 to TRBJ2-3; 11 positions agree with TRBD2. J was trimmed by 1 base and V by 0 bases; bases with no gene match: 6. The germline gives CDR1 KGHSH, CDR2 LQKENI. This CDR3 region has 18 residues. CDR3 coding DNA: TGTGCCAGCTCACCACCCAATCAACTAGCGGGAGGCACAGATACGCAGTATTTT. It yields the protein CASSPPNQLAGGTDTQYF.

V is TRBV7-2 and J is TRBJ2-1; D possibly corresponds to TRBD2 (6 bases). The V gene's germline CDR1 is SGHTA and CDR2 FQGNSA. The V end lost 4 bases, the J end lost 6 bases, and 16 bases lay between the germline ends. The CDR3 length is 15 residues. CDR3 residues: CASSSMGLESNEQFF. DNA of the CDR3: TGTGCCAGCAGCTCAATGGGACTGGAGTCCAATGAGCAGTTCTTC.

The V gene is TRBV5-1, the J gene TRBJ1-1, with a possible D match to TRBD1 (5 bases). The V and J ends lost 0 bases and 1 base respectively, with 13 bases between them. The length of the CDR3 is 16 residues. The V gene's germline CDR1 is SGHRS and CDR2 YFSETQ. This CDR3 reads CASSLGPNQGNTEAFF. CDR3 in DNA: TGCGCCAGCAGCTTGGGCCCAAACCAGGGGAACACTGAAGCTTTCTTT.